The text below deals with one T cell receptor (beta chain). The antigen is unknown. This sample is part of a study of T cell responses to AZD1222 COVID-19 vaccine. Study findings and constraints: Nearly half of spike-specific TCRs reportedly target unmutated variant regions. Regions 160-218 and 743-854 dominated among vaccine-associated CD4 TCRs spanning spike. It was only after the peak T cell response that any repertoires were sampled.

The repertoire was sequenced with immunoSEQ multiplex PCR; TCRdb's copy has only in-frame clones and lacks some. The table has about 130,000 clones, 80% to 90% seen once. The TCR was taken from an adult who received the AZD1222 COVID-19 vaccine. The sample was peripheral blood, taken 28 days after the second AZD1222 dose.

CDR3 bases: TGTGCCAGTAGTATGGGGACTAGCGGCTACAATGAGCAGTTCTTC. It specifies CASSMGTSGYNEQFF. The V gene is TRBV19, the J gene TRBJ2-1, with 11 bases aligning to TRBD2. V gave up 3 bases and J gave up 3 bases; unmatched junction bases: 1. CDR3 length: 15 residues. The germline V gene has CDR1 LNHDA and CDR2 SQIVND (reference sequence).